Presented here are 25 T cell receptor beta chains from one specimen sequenced in a study of vaccination and CD4 T cells after COVID-19 (dated by TCRdb to about 2022). The protocol used for the library was PCR. The sequencer listed for this sample is Illumina iSeq 100. At the Johns Hopkins FTIC core, DNA from the cultured CD4+ T cells underwent TCR sequencing with the Oncomine TCR Beta short-read assay. The raw public data were reprocessed by TCRdb itself: fastp quality trimming at Q25, MiXCR clonotype calling, in-frame beta chains only. Each CDR3 protein appears once, grouped with its most common genes and DNA. The sample table records 9,000 to 15,000 distinct CDR3 sequences; around 40% of these occur just once. The ten most abundant clones make up around 18% of the sample. What these receptors recognize is not known. The treatment or condition label corresponds to: 10-day PBMC culture with coronavirus spike peptide pools or control peptides (ViraFEST assay).

The material sequenced was cultured CD4+ T cells from blood. These receptors were obtained from a human donor with COVID-19.

The chain recombines TRBV20-1 with TRBJ2-7; 13 nucleotides match TRBD2. The CDR3 is made up of 15 amino acids. V was pared by 5 bases and J by 7 bases, with 11 bases of the junction left unmatched. CDR1 is DFQATT and CDR2 is SNEGSKA in the germline V gene (reference sequence). CDR3 nucleotide sequence: TGCAGTGCTTCGGGACTAGCGGGGAGGCTTCCGGAGCAGTACTTC. Its protein is CSASGLAGRLPEQYF.

This clonotype showed up just a few times. The chain recombines TRBV20-1 with TRBJ1-6; D not certain. V was trimmed by 0 bases and J by 8 bases, leaving 26 bases between them. The CDR3 loop spans 19 amino acids. Germline CDR1 DFQATT, CDR2 SNEGSKA (reference sequence). The CDR3 nucleotides are TGCAGTGCTAGAGATTGGGATTGGTCAGCCATAAGATACGATTCACCCCTCCACTTT. It codes for CSARDWDWSAIRYDSPLHF.

This chain connects TRBV30 to TRBJ2-3; a weak D match, TRBD1 (6 bases). The CDR3 is 13 amino acids. Germline V gives CDR1 GTSNPN, CDR2 SVGIG (reference sequence). V lost 2 bases and J 1 base, leaving 7 bases between the germline ends. Here the CDR3 reads CAWSSGGTDTQYF. CDR3 bases: TGTGCCTGGAGTTCAGGGGGCACAGATACGCAGTATTTT.

This clonotype was seen a few times. The chain uses TRBV7-8 and TRBJ1-2; TRBD1 might be the D (6 bases). CDR1 and CDR2 from the germline V gene are SGHVS and FQNEAQ. Trimming stripped 1 base from V and 5 bases from J, with 14 bases between. This CDR3 has 15 amino acids. The CDR3 spells CASSLDEGTTYGYTF. CDR3 bases: TGTGCCAGCAGCTTAGATGAGGGGACAACATATGGCTACACCTTC.

This clonotype was seen only a few times. J is TRBJ2-7 and V is TRBV20-1; D is possibly TRBD2 (7 bases). The ends were cut back, 5 bases at V and 0 bases at J, with 17 bases in the middle. Germline V CDR1 and CDR2: DFQATT, SNEGSKA (reference sequence). The CDR3 has 15 residues. CDR3 in DNA: TGCAGTGCTCCCCTCGGGGGGCCTTTCTCCTACGAGCAGTACTTC. Translating it yields CSAPLGGPFSYEQYF.

V gene TRBV30 combines with J gene TRBJ1-2; 10 nucleotides agree with TRBD1. Germline CDR1 GTSNPN, CDR2 SVGIG (reference sequence). This CDR3 spans 13 amino acids. The V segment lost 3 bases and the J segment 6 bases; nucleotides outside the gene matches: 4. The CDR3 here is CAWRTGGADGYTF. CDR3 in DNA: TGTGCCTGGAGGACAGGGGGCGCCGATGGCTACACCTTC.

The V gene is TRBV6-5, the J gene TRBJ2-7; unclear D gene. The CDR3 contains 12 residues. The ends were cut back, 4 bases at V and 0 bases at J, with 4 bases in the middle. In germline, CDR1 is MNHEY, CDR2 SVGAGI. This chain's CDR3 is CASSSSSYEQYF. The CDR3 bases are TGTGCCAGCAGTTCAAGCTCCTACGAGCAGTACTTC.

This clonotype was detected a few times. This rearrangement joins TRBV20-1 to TRBJ2-1; the match to TRBD2 covers 8 bases. The CDR3 length is 15 residues. V trimming: 2 bases; J trimming: 12 bases; junction bases outside the gene matches: 15. Germline CDR1 is DFQATT and CDR2 is SNEGSKA (reference sequence). CDR3 sequence: CSARNPGGEGRVQFF. The CDR3 DNA is TGCAGTGCTAGAAATCCCGGGGGGGAGGGCCGGGTGCAGTTCTTC.

The chain employs TRBV2 and TRBJ1-1, with D perhaps TRBD1 (5 bases). The CDR3 runs 11 residues. V lost 10 bases and J lost 4, with 10 bases in between. CDR1 SNHLY and CDR2 FYNNEI come from the germline V gene. The CDR3 loop reads CATSGITEAFF. In DNA form, the CDR3 reads TGTGCCACCTCAGGGATCACTGAAGCTTTCTTT. The whole variable domain, filled in from reference TRBV2 and TRBJ1-1, reads EPEVTQTPSHQVTQMGQEVILRCVPISNHLYFYWYRQILGQKVEFLVSFYNNEISEKSEIFDDQFSVERPDGSNFTLKIRSTKLEDSAMYFCATSGITEAFFGQGTRLTVV.

The CDR3 bases are TGTGCCAGCAGCAACTACCGGAGCTCCTACGAGCAGTACTTC. Amino acid sequence: CASSNYRSSYEQYF. This chain uses TRBV21-1 with TRBJ2-7. TRBV21-1 corresponds to a pseudogene. This CDR3 has 14 amino acids.

This clonotype was detected only a few times. This chain joins TRBV20-1 and TRBJ1-1, with 9 bases identical to TRBD1. CDR3 length: 14 amino acids. Germline CDR1 DFQATT, CDR2 SNEGSKA (reference sequence). The V and J ends lost 5 bases and 5 bases, in that order; junction bases with no gene match: 9. This CDR3 reads CSAPLTGGWTEAFF. For the CDR3, the DNA is TGCAGTGCTCCTCTTACAGGGGGCTGGACTGAAGCTTTCTTT.

This sequence joins TRBV19 and TRBJ2-1; TRBD2 is a possible D gene (6 bases). Trimming cost V 4 bases and J 2 bases, with 15 bases left between them. Germline CDR1 is LNHDA and CDR2 is SQIVND (reference sequence). The CDR3 extends over 16 amino acids. In DNA form, the CDR3 reads TGTGCCAGTAGTAGCACGGGACTTTTCCCCTACAATGAGCAGTTCTTC. It translates to CASSSTGLFPYNEQFF.

In its sample, this clonotype was seen a few times. The chain uses TRBV15 and TRBJ2-2; D is unresolved. This CDR3 has 15 residues. Germline loops: CDR1 LNHNV, CDR2 YYDKDF (reference sequence). V lost 0 bases, J lost 3 bases, and 8 bases lay in between. In DNA form, the CDR3 reads TGTGCCACCAGCAGAGACGTCAAAGACACCGGGGAGCTGTTTTTT. Translated: CATSRDVKDTGELFF.

The gene calls are TRBV12-3 or TRBV12-4 and TRBJ2-7; 9 bases fit TRBD1. J gave up 6 bases and V 3 bases, and 6 bases lay outside the gene matches. There are 14 residues in the CDR3. The CDR3 protein is CASSLRDRVSEQYF. The CDR3 DNA follows: TGTGCCAGCAGTTTGAGGGACAGGGTCTCCGAGCAGTACTTC.

This clonotype was detected a few times. The chain carries TRBV20-1 and TRBJ1-6; D not certain. The CDR3 totals 13 residues. V shed 5 bases and J shed 8 bases, with 13 bases lying between them. Germline V gene data show CDR1 as DFQATT and CDR2 as SNEGSKA (reference sequence). The CDR3 region has the DNA TGCAGTGCTCCTAAGGATGGGGATTCACCCCTCCACTTT. Protein: CSAPKDGDSPLHF.

The sample holds a few counts of this clonotype. The chain links TRBV5-1 to TRBJ1-2; D is unclear. The CDR3 has 15 amino acids. V was pared by 0 bases and J by 8 bases, with 17 bases between. In germline, CDR1 is SGHRS, CDR2 YFSETQ. The CDR3 reads CASSLDRTTKKGYTF. The CDR3, as DNA: TGCGCCAGCAGCTTGGATCGGACGACCAAGAAAGGCTACACCTTC.

The rearrangement uses TRBV6-2 or TRBV6-3 and TRBJ2-3, with 8 positions matching TRBD2. Per the germline V gene, CDR1 is MNHEY and CDR2 is SVGEGT. The CDR3 spans 18 residues. V trimming: 3 bases; J trimming: 0 bases; junction bases outside the gene matches: 11. CDR3 sequence (DNA): TGTGCCAGCAGTTATTCAAGGAGCGGGGGAGCTAGCACAGATACGCAGTATTTT. Amino acid sequence: CASSYSRSGGASTDTQYF.

The CDR3 sequence: CASPRSANYGYTF. The CDR3 region has the DNA TGCGCCAGCCCTCGTTCAGCTAACTATGGCTACACCTTC. V and J are TRBV5-1 and TRBJ1-2; D not certain. This CDR3 contains 13 residues. The germline V gene encodes CDR1 SGHRS and CDR2 YFSETQ. Trimming took off 7 bases at V and 0 bases at J, with 10 bases between the two ends.

The chain couples TRBV7-3 to TRBJ2-5; no clear D gene. CDR1 and CDR2 (germline): SGHTA, FQGTGA. Trimming cost V 2 bases and J 5 bases, with 12 bases left between them. This CDR3 has 14 residues. The CDR3 is CASSLSGSGETQYF. The CDR3 nucleotides read TGTGCCAGCAGCTTATCCGGGTCCGGGGAGACCCAGTACTTC.

V usage is TRBV11-3 and J usage is TRBJ2-3, with TRBD2 as a possible D gene (6 bases). Germline assignment: CDR1 SGHNT and CDR2 YENEEA. There are 14 residues in the CDR3. Trimming cost V 1 base and J 7 bases, with 12 bases left between them. The CDR3 sequence: CASSLVASANTQYF. The CDR3 bases are TGTGCCAGCAGCTTAGTGGCTAGCGCAAATACGCAGTATTTT.

The chain recombines TRBV11-2 with TRBJ2-7; D perhaps matches TRBD1 (6 bases). The V gene lost 5 bases and the J gene lost 3 bases, with 17 bases spanning the gap. Germline CDR1 is SGHAT and CDR2 is FQNNGV. There are 15 residues in the CDR3. The CDR3 sequence is CASSIGDKGIYEQYF. CDR3 bases: TGTGCCAGCAGCATAGGGGACAAGGGGATCTACGAGCAGTACTTC.

The chain carries TRBV7-9 and TRBJ1-2; D uncertain. Trimming cost V 7 bases and J 2 bases, with 8 bases left between them. This CDR3 has 12 amino acids. Germline V gene sequence: CDR1 SEHNR, CDR2 FQNEAQ (reference sequence). CDR3 sequence (DNA): TGTGCCAGCATCCCCGAGAACTATGGCTACACCTTC. It is translated as CASIPENYGYTF.

CDR3 sequence reads: CASRGGTEAFF. DNA for the CDR3: TGTGCCAGCAGAGGAGGAACTGAAGCTTTCTTT. The chain joins TRBV6-1 to TRBJ1-1; D gene uncertain. Germline V gene data show CDR1 as MNHNS and CDR2 as SASEGT. The CDR3 contains 11 residues. V shed 6 bases and J shed 5 bases, with 7 bases lying between them.

The chain uses TRBV11-3 and TRBJ1-2, with D possibly TRBD1 on 5 matching bases. Germline CDR1 is SGHNT and CDR2 is YENEEA. This CDR3 region has 14 residues. The V end lost 5 bases, the J end lost 3 bases, and 13 bases lay between the germline ends. CDR3 coding DNA: TGTGCCAGCAGCGCGTTGGGAGGGGACTATGGCTACACCTTC. Its translation is CASSALGGDYGYTF.

This clonotype has just a few counts. This sequence joins TRBV6-1 and TRBJ2-2, with 11 bases matching TRBD2. Losses at the gene ends were 7 bases for V and 7 bases for J; bases not matched to a gene: 11. The germline CDR1 and CDR2 sequences are MNHNS and SASEGT. The CDR3 runs 16 residues. The CDR3, as DNA: TGTGCCAGCATCGCGACTAGCGGGGCCCTCCACGGGGAGCTGTTTTTT. It yields the protein CASIATSGALHGELFF.